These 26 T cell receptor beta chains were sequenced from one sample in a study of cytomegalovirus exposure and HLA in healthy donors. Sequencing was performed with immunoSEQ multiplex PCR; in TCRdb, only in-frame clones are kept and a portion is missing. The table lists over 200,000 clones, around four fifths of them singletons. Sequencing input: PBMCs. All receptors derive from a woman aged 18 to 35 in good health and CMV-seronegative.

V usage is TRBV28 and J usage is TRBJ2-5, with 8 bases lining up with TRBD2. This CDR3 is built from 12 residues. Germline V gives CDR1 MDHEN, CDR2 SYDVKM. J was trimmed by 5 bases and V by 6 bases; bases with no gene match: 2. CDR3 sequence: CASRASGETQYF. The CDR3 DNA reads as TGTGCCAGCAGGGCTAGCGGGGAGACCCAGTACTTC.

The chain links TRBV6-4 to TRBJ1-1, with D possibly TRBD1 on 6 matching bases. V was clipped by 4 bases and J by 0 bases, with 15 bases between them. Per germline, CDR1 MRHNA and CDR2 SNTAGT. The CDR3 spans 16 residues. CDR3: CASSAAGAPLNTEAFF. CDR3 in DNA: TGTGCCAGCAGTGCGGCAGGGGCGCCCCTGAACACTGAAGCTTTCTTT.

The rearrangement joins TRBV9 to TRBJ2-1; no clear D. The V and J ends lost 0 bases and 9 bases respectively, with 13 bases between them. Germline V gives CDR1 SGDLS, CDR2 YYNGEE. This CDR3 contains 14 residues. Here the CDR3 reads CASSVEGLGFEQFF. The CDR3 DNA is TGTGCCAGCAGCGTAGAAGGCTTGGGGTTTGAGCAGTTCTTC.

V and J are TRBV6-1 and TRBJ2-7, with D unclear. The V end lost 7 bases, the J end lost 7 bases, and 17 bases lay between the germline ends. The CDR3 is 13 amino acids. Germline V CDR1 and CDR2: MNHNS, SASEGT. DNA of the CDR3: TGTGCCAGCACGAAAGGCGCCCTCGGTGAGCAGTACTTC. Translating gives CASTKGALGEQYF.

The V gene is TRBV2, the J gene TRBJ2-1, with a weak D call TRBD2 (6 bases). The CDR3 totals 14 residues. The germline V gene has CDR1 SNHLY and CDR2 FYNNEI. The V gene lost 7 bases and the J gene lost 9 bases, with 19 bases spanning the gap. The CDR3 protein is CASTTKDSGGEQFF. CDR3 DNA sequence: TGTGCCAGCACAACGAAGGATAGCGGAGGTGAGCAGTTCTTC.

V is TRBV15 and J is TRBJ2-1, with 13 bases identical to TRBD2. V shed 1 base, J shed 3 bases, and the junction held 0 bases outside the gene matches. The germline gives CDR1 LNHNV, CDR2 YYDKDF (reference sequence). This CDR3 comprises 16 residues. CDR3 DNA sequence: TGTGCCACCAGCAGAGGGACTAGCGGGAGCTACAATGAGCAGTTCTTC. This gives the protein CATSRGTSGSYNEQFF.

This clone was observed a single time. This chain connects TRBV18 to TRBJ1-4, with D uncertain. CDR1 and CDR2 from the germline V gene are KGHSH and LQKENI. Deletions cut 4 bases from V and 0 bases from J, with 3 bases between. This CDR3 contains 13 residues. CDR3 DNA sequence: TGTGCCAGCTCACGGGCAACTAATGAAAAACTGTTTTTT. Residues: CASSRATNEKLFF. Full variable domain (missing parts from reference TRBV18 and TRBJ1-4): NAGVMQNPRHLVRRRGQEARLRCSPMKGHSHVYWYRQLPEEGLKFMVYLQKENIIDESGMPKERFSAEFPKEGPSILRIQQVVRGDSAAYFCASSRATNEKLFFGSGTQLSVL.

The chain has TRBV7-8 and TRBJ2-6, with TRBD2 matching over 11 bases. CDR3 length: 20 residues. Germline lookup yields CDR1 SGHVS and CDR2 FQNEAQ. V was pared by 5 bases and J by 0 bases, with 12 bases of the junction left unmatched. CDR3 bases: TGTGCCAGCAGCCCACGACTAGCGGGAAGCTTGGTCTCTGGGGCCAACGTCCTGACTTTC. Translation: CASSPRLAGSLVSGANVLTF.

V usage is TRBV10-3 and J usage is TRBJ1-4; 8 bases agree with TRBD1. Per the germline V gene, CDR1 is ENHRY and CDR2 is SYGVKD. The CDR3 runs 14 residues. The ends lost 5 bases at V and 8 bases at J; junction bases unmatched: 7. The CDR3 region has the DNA TGTGCCATCAGTCCAGGGGGCCTTAAGGAAAAACTGTTTTTT. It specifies CAISPGGLKEKLFF.

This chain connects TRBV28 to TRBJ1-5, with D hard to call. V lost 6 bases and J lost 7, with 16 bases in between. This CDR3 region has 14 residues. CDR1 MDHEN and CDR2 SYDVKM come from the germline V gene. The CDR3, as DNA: TGTGCCAGCAGACAAGTAGGGAATGGCCAGCCCCAGCATTTT. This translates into CASRQVGNGQPQHF.

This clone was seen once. CDR3 nucleotides: TGTGCCAGCAGCCCCGTGGGACAGAGCTATGGCTACACCTTC. It is translated as CASSPVGQSYGYTF. The genes are TRBV5-6 and TRBJ1-2; TRBD1 aligns across 7 bases. V was pared by 4 bases and J by 4 bases, with 7 bases of the junction left unmatched. Germline V CDR1 and CDR2: SGHDT, YYEEEE. The CDR3 covers 14 residues.

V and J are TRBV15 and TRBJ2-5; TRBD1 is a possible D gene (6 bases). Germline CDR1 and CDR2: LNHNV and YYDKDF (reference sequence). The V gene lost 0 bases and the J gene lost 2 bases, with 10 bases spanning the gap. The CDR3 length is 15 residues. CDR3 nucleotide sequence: TGTGCCACCAGCAGAGAACAGGGATCGCAAGAGACCCAGTACTTC. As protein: CATSREQGSQETQYF.

CDR3 sequence: CASSLGGLTRDIDTQYF. The CDR3 region has the DNA TGCGCCAGCAGCTTGGGGGGACTGACGAGGGATATAGATACGCAGTATTTT. V usage is TRBV5-1 and J usage is TRBJ2-3; TRBD2 is a possible D gene (6 bases). Germline V lookup: CDR1 SGHRS, CDR2 YFSETQ. V lost 0 bases, J lost 5 bases, and 19 bases lay in between. CDR3 length: 17 residues.

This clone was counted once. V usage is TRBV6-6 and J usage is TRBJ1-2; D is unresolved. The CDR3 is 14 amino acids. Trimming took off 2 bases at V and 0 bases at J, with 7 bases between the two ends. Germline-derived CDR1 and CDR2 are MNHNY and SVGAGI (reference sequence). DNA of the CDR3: TGTGCCAGCAGTTACGGCGGAGCTAACTATGGCTACACCTTC. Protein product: CASSYGGANYGYTF.

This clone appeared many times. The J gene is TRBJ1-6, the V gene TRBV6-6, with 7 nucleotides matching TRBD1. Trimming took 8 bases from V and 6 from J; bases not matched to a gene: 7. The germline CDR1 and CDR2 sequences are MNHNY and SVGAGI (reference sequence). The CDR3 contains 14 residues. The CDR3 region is CASGLQGLNSPLHF. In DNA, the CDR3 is TGTGCCAGCGGCCTACAGGGGCTTAATTCACCCCTCCACTTT.

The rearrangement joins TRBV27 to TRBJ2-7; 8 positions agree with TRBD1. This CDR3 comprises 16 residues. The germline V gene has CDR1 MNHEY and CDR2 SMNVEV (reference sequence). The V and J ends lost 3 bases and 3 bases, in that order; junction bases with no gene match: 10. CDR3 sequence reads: CASSFGPPDRGYEQYF. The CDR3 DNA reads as TGTGCCAGCAGTTTCGGCCCGCCCGACAGGGGCTACGAGCAGTACTTC.

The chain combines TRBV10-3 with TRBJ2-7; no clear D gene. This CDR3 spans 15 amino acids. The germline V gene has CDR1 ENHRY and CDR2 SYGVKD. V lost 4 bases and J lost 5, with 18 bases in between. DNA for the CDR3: TGTGCCATCAGTGTAACCGGGCCGGGCGGCGACGAGCAGTACTTC. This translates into CAISVTGPGGDEQYF.

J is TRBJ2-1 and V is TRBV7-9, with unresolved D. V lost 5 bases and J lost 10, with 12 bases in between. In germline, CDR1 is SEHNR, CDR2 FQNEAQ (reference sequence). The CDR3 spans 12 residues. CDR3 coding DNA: TGTGCCAGCAGCCATGACGACCGCGAGCAGTTCTTC. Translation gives CASSHDDREQFF.

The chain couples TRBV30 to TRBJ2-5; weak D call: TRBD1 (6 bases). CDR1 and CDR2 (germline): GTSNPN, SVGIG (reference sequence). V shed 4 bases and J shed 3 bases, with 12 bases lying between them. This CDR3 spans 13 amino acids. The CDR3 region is CAWNPDRKETQYF. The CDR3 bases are TGTGCCTGGAACCCGGACAGAAAAGAGACCCAGTACTTC.

In DNA form, the CDR3 reads TGTGCTTACATCGCCCGCGCCTTACCCTACAATGAGCAGTTCTTC. Translated, it gives CAYIARALPYNEQFF. This rearrangement joins TRBV6-5 to TRBJ2-1; D is unresolved. The CDR3 totals 15 residues. Looked up from germline, CDR1 is MNHEY and CDR2 is SVGAGI.

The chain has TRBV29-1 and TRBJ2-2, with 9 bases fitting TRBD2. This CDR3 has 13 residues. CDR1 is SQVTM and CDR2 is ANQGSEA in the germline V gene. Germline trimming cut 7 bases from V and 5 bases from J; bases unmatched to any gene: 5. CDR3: CSGGLANTGELFF. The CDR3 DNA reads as TGCAGCGGGGGACTAGCAAATACCGGGGAGCTGTTTTTT.

The CDR3 loop is CAWTGRSNQPQHF. In DNA form, the CDR3 reads TGTGCCTGGACAGGGAGGAGCAATCAGCCCCAGCATTTT. V gene TRBV30 combines with J gene TRBJ1-5, with D tentatively TRBD1 (5 bases). V was pared by 4 bases and J by 1 base, with 8 bases between. From germline, CDR1 is GTSNPN and CDR2 SVGIG (reference sequence). The CDR3 has 13 residues.

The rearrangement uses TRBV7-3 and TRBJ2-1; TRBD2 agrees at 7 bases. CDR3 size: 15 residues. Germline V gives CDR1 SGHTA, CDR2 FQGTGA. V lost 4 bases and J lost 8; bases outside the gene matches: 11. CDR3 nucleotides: TGTGCCAGCAGCTCCTCGGGGGGACGTGGCGATGAGCAGTTCTTC. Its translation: CASSSSGGRGDEQFF.

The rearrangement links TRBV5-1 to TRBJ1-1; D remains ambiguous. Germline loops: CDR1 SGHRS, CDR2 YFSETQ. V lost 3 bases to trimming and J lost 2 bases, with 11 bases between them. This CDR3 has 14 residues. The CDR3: CASSSDGDNTEAFF. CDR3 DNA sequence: TGCGCCAGCAGCTCAGACGGAGACAACACTGAAGCTTTCTTT.

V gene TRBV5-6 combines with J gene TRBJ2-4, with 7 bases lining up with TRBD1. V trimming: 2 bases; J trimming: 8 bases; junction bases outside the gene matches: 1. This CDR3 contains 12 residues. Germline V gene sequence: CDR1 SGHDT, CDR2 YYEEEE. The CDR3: CASSLGQDIQYF. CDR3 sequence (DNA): TGTGCCAGCAGCTTAGGACAGGACATTCAGTACTTC.

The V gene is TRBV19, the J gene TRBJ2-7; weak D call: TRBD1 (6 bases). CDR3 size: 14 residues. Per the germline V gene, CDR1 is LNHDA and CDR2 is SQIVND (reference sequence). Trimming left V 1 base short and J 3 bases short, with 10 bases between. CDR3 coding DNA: TGTGCCAGTAGTATAGGTCAGGGGTTCTACGAGCAGTACTTC. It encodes CASSIGQGFYEQYF. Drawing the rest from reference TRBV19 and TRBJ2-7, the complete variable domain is DGGITQSPKYLFRKEGQNVTLSCEQNLNHDAMYWYRQDPGQGLRLIYYSQIVNDFQKGDIAEGYSVSREKKESFPLTVTSAQKNPTAFYLCASSIGQGFYEQYFGPGTRLTVT.